This T cell receptor (beta chain) was found in a study of beta chain features in type 1 diabetes. The study, taken as a whole, reports: All four CD4+ subsets of Type 1 diabetes patients contained TCRB CDR3s that were moderately but significantly shorter. For patients and controls alike, PCR might favor shorter templates to the same degree. Within patients, naive, central memory and Treg TCRB repertoires seemed more similar than within healthy donors.

This clone was counted only a few times. The antigen is undetermined. This CDR3 is 15 amino acids long. Between the trimmed V and J ends, which lost 4 bases and 0 bases, there was a span of 8 bases. CDR1 SGHDT and CDR2 YYEEEE come from the germline V gene. All of the isolated RNA was reverse transcribed, so expressed TCRB transcripts were sequenced. Using immunoSEQ multiplex PCR, the repertoire was profiled, and TCRdb retains in-frame clones only, with some absent. Of about 180,000 clones in the sample, about 7.8% were seen once. The clonotype comes from a woman aged 40 to 50 with type 1 diabetes. The chain employs TRBV5-6 and TRBJ2-6; possible D gene TRBD1, 5 bases. Sequenced material: central memory CD4+ T cells from blood. The CDR3 bases are TGTGCCAGCAGCCCTAGGGGCTCTGGGGCCAACGTCCTGACTTTC. This sequence encodes CASSPRGSGANVLTF. Full variable domain (remainder filled in from reference TRBV5-6 and TRBJ2-6): DAGVTQSPTHLIKTRGQQVTLRCSPKSGHDTVSWYQQALGQGPQFIFQYYEEEERQRGNFPDRFSGHQFPNYSSELNVNALLLGDSALYLCASSPRGSGANVLTFGAGSRLTVL.